A selection of T cell receptor beta chains follows, all from one sample in a study of blood T cell repertoires in COVID-19. Clones were sequenced by immunoSEQ multiplex PCR, and TCRdb holds only the in-frame ones, with some missing. The table records around 270,000 clones, about 86% of them present only once. Sequencing input: peripheral blood. These receptors all come from a man younger than 40 with active or convalescent COVID-19. Both conserved end residues are part of each CDR3. Each record gives: V gene, J gene, clone size, D gene, CDR3 protein, CDR3 DNA. D genes are given only for firm matches. Expanded clones are given a class, and other clones once, few, many or no size at all.

V gene: TRBV12-3/TRBV12-4; J gene: TRBJ2-1; clone size: few; D gene: .; CDR3 protein: CASSTGTGTEQFF; CDR3 DNA: TGTGCCAGCAGCACCGGTACAGGGACTGAGCAGTTCTTC
V gene: TRBV5-8; J gene: TRBJ1-6; clone size: .; D gene: TRBD1; CDR3 protein: CASSLATGTALSPLHF; CDR3 DNA: TGTGCCAGCAGCTTGGCCACCGGGACAGCTCTTTCACCCCTCCACTTT
V gene: TRBV23-1; J gene: TRBJ1-6; clone size: .; D gene: TRBD1; CDR3 protein: CASTRGQGIPDSPLHF; CDR3 DNA: TGCGCCAGCACCCGGGGACAGGGGATTCCGGATTCACCCCTCCACTTT
V gene: TRBV6-5; J gene: TRBJ2-7; clone size: .; D gene: .; CDR3 protein: CASSDRLLSYEQYF; CDR3 DNA: TGTGCCAGCAGCGACCGACTCCTGTCCTACGAGCAGTACTTC
V gene: TRBV7-9; J gene: TRBJ2-7; clone size: .; D gene: TRBD2; CDR3 protein: CASRLAGEQYF; CDR3 DNA: TGTGCCAGCAGACTAGCGGGGGAGCAGTACTTC
V gene: TRBV9; J gene: TRBJ2-1; clone size: .; D gene: .; CDR3 protein: CASSVGRLYNEQFF; CDR3 DNA: TGTGCCAGCAGCGTAGGCAGACTCTACAATGAGCAGTTCTTC
V gene: TRBV5-1; J gene: TRBJ1-3; clone size: .; D gene: TRBD1; CDR3 protein: CASSLDPGQVASGNTIYF; CDR3 DNA: TGCGCCAGCAGCTTGGACCCGGGACAGGTTGCCTCTGGAAACACCATATATTTT
V gene: TRBV6-1; J gene: TRBJ2-7; clone size: .; D gene: .; CDR3 protein: CASSEAGSEQYF; CDR3 DNA: TGTGCCAGCAGTGAAGCGGGGAGCGAGCAGTACTTC
V gene: TRBV5-6; J gene: TRBJ2-1; clone size: .; D gene: .; CDR3 protein: CASSPPPQEVYNEQFF; CDR3 DNA: TGTGCCAGCAGCCCTCCCCCACAGGAAGTATACAATGAGCAGTTCTTC
V gene: TRBV5-5; J gene: TRBJ1-1; clone size: .; D gene: .; CDR3 protein: CASSRTAEAFF; CDR3 DNA: TGTGCCAGCAGCAGGACAGCTGAAGCTTTCTTT
V gene: TRBV5-1; J gene: TRBJ1-3; clone size: .; D gene: .; CDR3 protein: CASSLDSGSRSGNTIYF; CDR3 DNA: TGCGCCAGCAGCTTGGATAGCGGCAGCCGCTCTGGAAACACCATATATTTT
V gene: TRBV28; J gene: TRBJ2-1; clone size: once; D gene: .; CDR3 protein: CASSFRISTGRTNEQFF; CDR3 DNA: TGTGCCAGCAGTTTTCGTATATCGACAGGCAGAACCAATGAGCAGTTCTTC
V gene: TRBV7-9; J gene: TRBJ1-1; clone size: .; D gene: TRBD1; CDR3 protein: CASRGTGSTFWTEAFF; CDR3 DNA: TGTGCCAGCAGGGGGACAGGGTCAACATTTTGGACTGAAGCTTTCTTT
V gene: TRBV4-2; J gene: TRBJ1-2; clone size: .; D gene: .; CDR3 protein: CASRGTAGGASYGYTF; CDR3 DNA: TGTGCCAGCAGGGGGACCGCGGGGGGCGCGAGCTATGGCTACACCTTC
V gene: TRBV3-1/TRBV3-2; J gene: TRBJ1-3; clone size: once; D gene: .; CDR3 protein: CASSPQAASGNTIYF; CDR3 DNA: TGTGCCAGCAGCCCTCAGGCTGCCTCTGGAAACACCATATATTTT
V gene: TRBV4-1; J gene: TRBJ2-2; clone size: .; D gene: TRBD1; CDR3 protein: CASSQEIQGVTGELFF; CDR3 DNA: TGCGCCAGCAGCCAAGAGATACAGGGGGTCACCGGGGAGCTGTTTTTT
V gene: TRBV4-3; J gene: TRBJ1-4; clone size: .; D gene: .; CDR3 protein: CASSQGYGEKLFF; CDR3 DNA: TGCGCCAGCAGCCAAGGGTACGGTGAAAAACTGTTTTTT
V gene: TRBV12-3/TRBV12-4; J gene: TRBJ1-1; clone size: .; D gene: .; CDR3 protein: CASSGRGNEAFF; CDR3 DNA: TGTGCCAGCAGTGGCAGGGGAAATGAAGCTTTCTTT
V gene: TRBV6-2/TRBV6-3; J gene: TRBJ2-7; clone size: .; D gene: TRBD1; CDR3 protein: CASSWGTGEGEQYF; CDR3 DNA: TGTGCCAGCAGTTGGGGGACAGGTGAGGGCGAGCAGTACTTC
V gene: TRBV11-3; J gene: TRBJ2-1; clone size: .; D gene: .; CDR3 protein: CASSLYQSNEQFF; CDR3 DNA: TGTGCCAGCAGCCTCTACCAATCCAATGAGCAGTTCTTC
V gene: TRBV9; J gene: TRBJ2-5; clone size: .; D gene: .; CDR3 protein: CASSEGSVSRETQYF; CDR3 DNA: TGTGCCAGCAGCGAGGGGTCCGTCTCCCGGGAGACCCAGTACTTC
V gene: TRBV5-1; J gene: TRBJ1-2; clone size: .; D gene: TRBD1; CDR3 protein: CASSPQGGQYYGYTF; CDR3 DNA: TGCGCCAGCAGCCCTCAAGGGGGACAGTACTATGGCTACACCTTC
V gene: TRBV6-2/TRBV6-3; J gene: TRBJ1-3; clone size: .; D gene: .; CDR3 protein: CASSYAGTGNTIYF; CDR3 DNA: TGTGCCAGCAGTTACGCCGGGACTGGGAACACCATATATTTT
V gene: TRBV7-8; J gene: TRBJ2-2; clone size: .; D gene: TRBD2; CDR3 protein: CASSQGIAGAGELFF; CDR3 DNA: TGTGCCAGCAGCCAAGGGATAGCGGGGGCCGGGGAGCTGTTTTTT
V gene: TRBV2; J gene: TRBJ1-1; clone size: .; D gene: .; CDR3 protein: CASSEFQGQDGTEAFF; CDR3 DNA: TGTGCCAGCAGTGAATTCCAGGGGCAAGATGGGACTGAAGCTTTCTTT